A single T cell receptor (beta chain) is shown here with its context. The germline gives CDR1 KGHSH, CDR2 LQKENI. This CDR3 is 14 amino acids long. V lost 2 bases and J lost 1, with 8 bases in between. Some clones are missing from TCRdb's copy, which holds only in-frame ones; the method was immunoSEQ multiplex PCR. Of 50,000 to 55,000 clones listed, approximately 92% are singletons. This entry belongs to a study of OX40 agonist ivuxolimab in advanced cancers. Overall study context: Partial responses were observed in three patients, of whom one had hepatocellular carcinoma and two had cutaneous melanoma.

This receptor was taken from an adult with an advanced solid tumor such as melanoma, head and neck, liver or kidney cancer. Specimen: CD4+ or CD8+ T cells sorted from blood, collected in a trial of the OX40 agonist ivuxolimab. V gene TRBV18 combines with J gene TRBJ2-5; D gene uncertain. The DNA of the CDR3 is TGTGCCAGCTCACCAAGGCCGACCCAAGAGACCCAGTACTTC. It yields the protein CASSPRPTQETQYF.